This is a list of T cell receptor beta chains from one sample in a study of blood T cell repertoires in COVID-19. Some clones are missing from TCRdb's copy, which holds only in-frame ones; the method was immunoSEQ multiplex PCR. The sample consists of roughly 180,000 clones, approximately 79% of them appearing once. Specimen: peripheral blood. The receptors stem from a woman aged 55-75 years with COVID-19, enrolled during active disease. CDR3s include the opening cysteine and the closing phenylalanine or tryptophan. The D gene is left open where the match is weak. A row's size may be missing; if present it is once, few, many or a size class.

clone size,J gene,D gene,V gene,CDR3 DNA,CDR3 protein
NA,TRBJ2-7,NA,TRBV19,TGTGCCAGTAGTCGAAACAGCCCCTACGAGCAGTACTTC,CASSRNSPYEQYF
few,TRBJ1-1,TRBD1,TRBV7-3,TGTGCCAGCAGCGGACAGGGCCCTGGGACTGAAGCTTTCTTT,CASSGQGPGTEAFF
NA,TRBJ2-1,TRBD2,TRBV11-2,TGTGCCAGCAGCTTAGGGCTAGCGGCCTACAATGAGCAGTTCTTC,CASSLGLAAYNEQFF
NA,TRBJ1-5,NA,TRBV7-8,TGTGCCAGCAGCGCCAGCGGGGGCAGAGATCAGCCCCAGCATTTT,CASSASGGRDQPQHF
NA,TRBJ1-5,TRBD1,TRBV20-1,TGCAGTGCTAGTCTCGGGACAGGGGGCTATCAGCCCCAGCATTTT,CSASLGTGGYQPQHF
NA,TRBJ1-1,NA,TRBV7-6,TGTGCCAGCAGCTTAGGTCAAGTAGGACAGACATCCGCCCGGAACACTGAAGCTTTCTTT,CASSLGQVGQTSARNTEAFF
once,TRBJ2-2,TRBD1,TRBV27,TGTGCCAGCAGTGGGGACAGGGGTAACACCGGGGAGCTGTTTTTT,CASSGDRGNTGELFF
NA,TRBJ2-7,NA,TRBV30,TGTGCCTGGAGTGTAACTGGGCCCTCATACGAGCAGTACTTC,CAWSVTGPSYEQYF
once,TRBJ2-3,NA,TRBV9,TGTGCCAGCAGCGTAGCCCAGGGTTGGACAGATACGCAGTATTTT,CASSVAQGWTDTQYF
NA,TRBJ2-1,TRBD1,TRBV7-2,TGTGCCAGCAGCTTTGGACAGGGCAACAATGAGCAGTTCTTC,CASSFGQGNNEQFF
once,TRBJ2-3,TRBD2,TRBV9,TGTGCCAGCAGCGTAGGCGCTAGCGGAGGCACAGATACGCAGTATTTT,CASSVGASGGTDTQYF
NA,TRBJ2-1,NA,TRBV5-1,TGCGCCAGCAGCTCCCCGCGGTACGGGGGACGCGAGGTGATTGAGCAGTTCTTC,CASSSPRYGGREVIEQFF
NA,TRBJ2-3,TRBD1,TRBV6-2/TRBV6-3,TGTGCCAGCAGTTTCCGGACAGGGGATAGGTATACGCAGTATTTT,CASSFRTGDRYTQYF
NA,TRBJ1-5,NA,TRBV11-2,TGTGCCAGCAGCTCGACCGTATACAGCGGGCCCCAGCATTTT,CASSSTVYSGPQHF
once,TRBJ2-5,NA,TRBV6-5,TGTGCCAGCCTACTGGGGGCCCAAGGGACCCAGTACTTC,CASLLGAQGTQYF
NA,TRBJ2-2,TRBD1,TRBV10-3,TGTGCCATCAGTGAGACAGGGGACACCGGGGAGCTGTTTTTT,CAISETGDTGELFF
NA,TRBJ2-1,TRBD2,TRBV5-6,TGTGCCAGCAGCTTGATAAGTACTAGCGGGAGCGGCGAGCAGTTCTTC,CASSLISTSGSGEQFF
NA,TRBJ2-1,TRBD2,TRBV10-3,TGTGCCATCTCGGGGGGGACCAATGAGCAGTTCTTC,CAISGGTNEQFF
NA,TRBJ2-5,NA,TRBV5-4,TGTGCCAGCAGCCGAGATCAGGGGCGGCAAGAGACCCAGTACTTC,CASSRDQGRQETQYF
NA,TRBJ2-5,TRBD2,TRBV5-1,TGCGCCAGCAGCTTGGGGTTAGCGGGGTACCAAGAGACCCAGTACTTC,CASSLGLAGYQETQYF
NA,TRBJ2-1,TRBD2,TRBV15,TGTGCCACCAGCAGAGTGGTTCTAGCGGGGGGCTTTGGCAATGAGCAGTTCTTC,CATSRVVLAGGFGNEQFF
NA,TRBJ2-7,TRBD1,TRBV5-1,TGCGCCAGCAGCTTGGTGGGACAGGACTACGAGCAGTACTTC,CASSLVGQDYEQYF
NA,TRBJ1-5,TRBD1,TRBV28,TGTGCCAGCAGTCTAAAGACAGGGGGCCTTAGCAATCAGCCCCAGCATTTT,CASSLKTGGLSNQPQHF
NA,TRBJ2-1,TRBD2,TRBV2,TGTGCCAGCAGTGAAGGGGTCTGGGACCCGGGACTAGCGGGTTTTGAAAACTACAATGAGCAGTTCTTC,CASSEGVWDPGLAGFENYNEQFF
NA,TRBJ1-1,NA,TRBV5-1,TGCGCCAGCAGCCTGACTAAAGGGAACACTGAAGCTTTCTTT,CASSLTKGNTEAFF
NA,TRBJ1-1,NA,TRBV5-1,TGCGCCAGCAGCTTGGGGGCAGGAAAGAACACTGAAGCTTTCTTT,CASSLGAGKNTEAFF
NA,TRBJ1-2,TRBD1,TRBV4-2,TGTGCCAGCAGCCCGCGGACAGGGGCCGACATCTATGGCTACACCTTC,CASSPRTGADIYGYTF
once,TRBJ2-5,TRBD2,TRBV5-1,TGCGCCAGCAGCTCGGGACTAGCGGGAGGGCTGGAGACCCAGTACTTC,CASSSGLAGGLETQYF
NA,TRBJ1-1,NA,TRBV5-1,TGCGCCAGCAGCTTTGGTGGAGGGAACACTGAAGCTTTCTTT,CASSFGGGNTEAFF
NA,TRBJ2-2,NA,TRBV7-3,TGTGCCAGCAGCCGAGGGGGCACCGGGGAGCTGTTTTTT,CASSRGGTGELFF
NA,TRBJ2-7,TRBD1,TRBV6-2/TRBV6-3,TGTGCCAGCAGTCGACAGGGGAACGAGCAGTACTTC,CASSRQGNEQYF
once,TRBJ1-2,TRBD1,TRBV5-4,TGTGCCAGCAGCCACCCGGACAGGGGCTATGGCTACACCTTC,CASSHPDRGYGYTF
few,TRBJ1-6,NA,TRBV4-1,TGCGCCAGCAGCCAAAGGAACGACAGGACTAATTCACCCCTCCACTTT,CASSQRNDRTNSPLHF
NA,TRBJ1-2,NA,TRBV28,TGTGCCAGCAGCGATCCATTAAGACAGGATAACTATGGCTACACCTTC,CASSDPLRQDNYGYTF
NA,TRBJ1-4,TRBD1,TRBV10-3,TGTGCCATCAGTGAGACCAGGACAGGGCAGGGAGAAAAACTGTTTTTT,CAISETRTGQGEKLFF
NA,TRBJ2-1,NA,TRBV6-6,TGTGCCAGCAGTTACCCCTCAGGACTTCCTAATGAGCAGTTCTTC,CASSYPSGLPNEQFF
NA,TRBJ1-5,TRBD1,TRBV4-2,TGTGCCAGCAGCCAAGACGGGACAGGCCAATCAGGCAATCAGCCCCAGCATTTT,CASSQDGTGQSGNQPQHF
NA,TRBJ2-7,TRBD1,TRBV6-5,TGTGCCAGCAGTTACTCGGCAGGGGGAGCCTCCTACGAGCAGTACTTC,CASSYSAGGASYEQYF
NA,TRBJ1-5,NA,TRBV27,TGTGCCAGCAGACGGACAGATCAACTGTTCGAAGATCAGCCCCAGCATTTT,CASRRTDQLFEDQPQHF
NA,TRBJ2-7,TRBD2,TRBV7-9,TGTGCCAGCAGCTTATCGGGCGGGGGGCCTACCTACGAGCAGTACTTC,CASSLSGGGPTYEQYF
NA,TRBJ2-2,TRBD2,TRBV5-1,TGCGCCAGCAGCCCGAGCGGGGGGCAGAACGGGGAGCTGTTTTTT,CASSPSGGQNGELFF